The 32 T cell receptor beta chains below all came from one sample that was sequenced in a study of CD8 T cells in Susac syndrome. RNA in amounts of about 0.5 to 1 ug was reverse transcribed with random hexamers. TCRdb reprocessed the immunoSEQ multiplex PCR reads via MiXCR and lists one record per CDR3 protein. Here the sample spans a few hundred thousand distinct CDR3 sequences, roughly 85% being singletons. The specimen sequenced was CD8+ T cells from PBMCs. All receptors come from a human donor with multiple sclerosis.

The gene calls are TRBV6-1 and TRBJ2-5, with 10 bases matching TRBD2. The V and J ends lost 6 bases and 2 bases, in that order; junction bases with no gene match: 15. The CDR3 length is 18 residues. The germline V gene has CDR1 MNHNS and CDR2 SASEGT. CDR3 DNA: TGTGCCAGCAGCTCGGGACTAGCGAGACCACGGACACAAGAGACCCAGTACTTC. The encoded protein is CASSSGLARPRTQETQYF.

This clonotype appeared a few times. This rearrangement joins TRBV30 to TRBJ1-1; D is uncertain. Trimming left V 0 bases short and J 4 bases short, with 6 bases between. Germline values: CDR1 GTSNPN, CDR2 SVGIG (reference sequence). The CDR3 has 12 residues. Here the CDR3 DNA reads TGTGCCTGGAGTGTAGCAGGCACTGAAGCTTTCTTT. This gives the protein CAWSVAGTEAFF.

This rearrangement joins TRBV11-3 to TRBJ2-2, with TRBD1 as a possible D gene (5 bases). The CDR3 consists of 15 residues. Per germline, CDR1 SGHNT and CDR2 YENEEA. V lost 4 bases to trimming and J lost 6 bases, with 15 bases between them. Here the CDR3 DNA reads TGTGCCAGCAGCTCCAGCAGGGTTGGCGCCGGGGAGCTGTTTTTT. It encodes CASSSSRVGAGELFF.

This chain connects TRBV19 to TRBJ2-2; D not resolved. The germline V gene encodes CDR1 LNHDA and CDR2 SQIVND (reference sequence). V lost 6 bases and J 1 base, leaving 12 bases between the germline ends. The CDR3 is 15 amino acids. The CDR3 region is CASSPMVKNTGELFF. The DNA of the CDR3 is TGTGCCAGTAGCCCCATGGTAAAGAACACCGGGGAGCTGTTTTTT.

This clonotype came up once. The rearrangement uses TRBV5-1 and TRBJ1-1; D gene ambiguous. The germline V and J ends were trimmed by 3 bases and 0 bases, with 9 bases remaining between them. The CDR3 totals 14 residues. Germline V lookup: CDR1 SGHRS, CDR2 YFSETQ. CDR3: CASSSRTVNTEAFF. DNA for the CDR3: TGCGCCAGCAGCTCACGGACGGTGAACACTGAAGCTTTCTTT. The whole variable domain, filled in from reference TRBV5-1 and TRBJ1-1, reads KAGVTQTPRYLIKTRGQQVTLSCSPISGHRSVSWYQQTPGQGLQFLFEYFSETQRNKGNFPGRFSGRQFSNSRSEMNVSTLELGDSALYLCASSSRTVNTEAFFGQGTRLTVV.

The chain joins TRBV7-2 to TRBJ2-7, with a weak D call TRBD2 (6 bases). V was shortened by 2 bases and J by 2 bases, with 22 bases between the two germline ends. This CDR3 comprises 18 residues. Germline V CDR1 and CDR2: SGHTA, FQGNSA. The chain's CDR3 is CASSLIGTRGSPPYEQYF. CDR3 nucleotides: TGTGCCAGCAGCTTAATTGGTACGCGGGGTTCCCCTCCCTACGAGCAGTACTTC.

The chain uses TRBV6-1 and TRBJ2-3; 8 nucleotides align to TRBD2. This CDR3 has 17 residues. Germline values: CDR1 MNHNS, CDR2 SASEGT. Trimming removed 5 bases from V and 1 base from J; junction bases left unmatched: 11. The CDR3 is CASSTPDSGERTDTQYF. DNA for the CDR3: TGTGCCAGCAGTACACCTGATAGCGGGGAACGCACAGATACGCAGTATTTT.

This chain uses TRBV29-1 with TRBJ1-4; 7 nucleotides align to TRBD1. Per germline, CDR1 SQVTM and CDR2 ANQGSEA. V was pared by 4 bases and J by 8 bases, with 19 bases of the junction left unmatched. The CDR3 runs 17 residues. The CDR3 sequence is CSVVLPGGNRGREKLFF. CDR3 nucleotide sequence: TGCAGCGTTGTTCTGCCGGGGGGTAACAGGGGAAGGGAAAAACTGTTTTTT.

The chain joins TRBV27 to TRBJ2-1; 13 nucleotides match TRBD2. Germline values: CDR1 MNHEY, CDR2 SMNVEV (reference sequence). CDR3 length: 15 amino acids. V lost 2 bases, J lost 8 bases, and 3 bases stayed unmatched. CDR3 in amino acids: CASSLITSGRDEQFF. CDR3 DNA: TGTGCCAGCAGTTTAATCACTAGCGGGAGGGATGAGCAGTTCTTC.

The chain has TRBV29-1 and TRBJ2-7; D possibly corresponds to TRBD2 (6 bases). CDR1 and CDR2 from the germline V gene are SQVTM and ANQGSEA. V was cut by 4 bases and J by 4 bases, with 14 bases left in between. The CDR3 consists of 13 residues. The CDR3 sequence is CSVVPWGDYEQYF. For the CDR3, the DNA is TGCAGCGTTGTCCCTTGGGGGGATTACGAGCAGTACTTC.

This sequence joins TRBV12-3 or TRBV12-4 and TRBJ1-1; D uncertain. The CDR3 is 16 amino acids. Trimming stripped 7 bases from V and 0 bases from J, with 18 bases between. CDR3 in amino acids: CASTLGSGLMNTEAFF. CDR3 sequence (DNA): TGTGCCAGCACCCTGGGGTCGGGTCTCATGAACACTGAAGCTTTCTTT.

This sequence joins TRBV20-1 and TRBJ2-2, with D possibly matching TRBD2 (5 bases). The V and J ends lost 6 bases and 4 bases respectively, with 15 bases between them. This CDR3 has 14 amino acids. CDR1 is DFQATT, CDR2 SNEGSKA, per germline (reference sequence). The DNA for the CDR3 is TGCAGTGCCCCCGGTCAGGCGGGCACCGGGGAGCTGTTTTTT. It translates to CSAPGQAGTGELFF.

The rearrangement links TRBV27 to TRBJ1-1; D gene uncertain. V was clipped by 5 bases and J by 5 bases, with 12 bases between them. CDR1 is MNHEY, CDR2 SMNVEV, per germline (reference sequence). The CDR3 loop spans 13 amino acids. CDR3 DNA: TGTGCCAGCAGTGTGGGCATCTGGACTGAAGCTTTCTTT. This translates into CASSVGIWTEAFF.

The V call is TRBV6-6, the J call TRBJ1-5; D gene uncertain. Germline V gives CDR1 MNHNY, CDR2 SVGAGI (reference sequence). The CDR3 extends over 15 amino acids. V was clipped by 0 bases and J by 2 bases, with 8 bases between them. CDR3 coding DNA: TGTGCCAGCAGTTACTCGATAGCGGGCAATCAGCCCCAGCATTTT. Its protein is CASSYSIAGNQPQHF.

The chain is built from TRBV29-1 and TRBJ2-4, with a tentative D call TRBD1 (6 bases). The germline V gene encodes CDR1 SQVTM and CDR2 ANQGSEA. CDR3 length: 13 residues. For the CDR3, the DNA is TGCAGTACAGTGGGGGCGGTCAAAAACATTCAGTACTTC. Encoded protein: CSTVGAVKNIQYF.

This rearrangement joins TRBV28 to TRBJ2-5; 7 bases map to TRBD1. The CDR3 has 15 amino acids. The junction had 6 bases not matched to a gene; V was cut back by 4 bases and J by 1 base. The V gene's germline CDR1 is MDHEN and CDR2 SYDVKM. The CDR3 region is CASSSNRDSQETQYF. The CDR3 bases are TGTGCCAGCAGTTCAAACCGGGACAGCCAAGAGACCCAGTACTTC.

The chain carries TRBV20-1 and TRBJ2-1; maybe TRBD2 (6 bases). The V gene lost 3 bases and the J gene lost 8 bases, with 20 bases spanning the gap. CDR3 length: 15 amino acids. CDR1 and CDR2 (germline): DFQATT, SNEGSKA (reference sequence). The CDR3 sequence: CSARVVAGFGDEQFF. The CDR3 coding sequence is TGCAGTGCTAGGGTAGTGGCGGGATTTGGCGATGAGCAGTTCTTC.

The count of this clonotype is one. The chain couples TRBV19 to TRBJ2-1; 15 bases align to TRBD2. The CDR3 is made up of 15 amino acids. Germline V gene lookup returns CDR1 LNHDA and CDR2 SQIVND (reference sequence). Germline trimming cut 7 bases from V and 7 bases from J; bases unmatched to any gene: 5. The CDR3 loop is CASTGTSGGLNEQFF. CDR3 in DNA: TGTGCCAGTACCGGGACTAGCGGGGGGTTAAATGAGCAGTTCTTC.

This rearrangement joins TRBV6-5 to TRBJ2-7; 7 bases align to TRBD2. Germline V lookup: CDR1 MNHEY, CDR2 SVGAGI. The CDR3 contains 17 residues. V shed 0 bases, J shed 3 bases, and the junction held 11 bases outside the gene matches. CDR3 in DNA: TGTGCCAGCAGTTACTCGAGGGGAGGGAGGGTAAACTACGAGCAGTACTTC. Encoded protein: CASSYSRGGRVNYEQYF.

There are a few counts of this clonotype. This chain uses TRBV4-1 with TRBJ2-7, with TRBD1 matching over 7 bases. This CDR3 is 15 amino acids long. CDR1 and CDR2 from the germline V gene are MGHRA and YSYEKL. Unmatched junction bases numbered 6, after V lost 0 bases and J lost 4 bases. The CDR3 bases are TGCGCCAGCAGCCAAGATGGGGGACAGCCTTACGAGCAGTACTTC. Translation gives CASSQDGGQPYEQYF.

This clonotype has just one count. This chain connects TRBV29-1 to TRBJ2-1; unclear D gene. V lost 4 bases and J lost 7, with 5 bases in between. The CDR3 totals 10 residues. Germline V gives CDR1 SQVTM, CDR2 ANQGSEA. CDR3 amino acids: CSVALNEQFF. CDR3 DNA: TGCAGCGTTGCGTTAAATGAGCAGTTCTTC.

The V and J genes are TRBV4-2 and TRBJ2-7, with 7 bases matching TRBD1. This CDR3 has 15 amino acids. Germline CDR1 reads LGHNA; CDR2 reads YNFKEQ. The trim removed 3 bases at V and 3 bases at J, leaving 8 bases unmatched. The CDR3 nucleotides read TGTGCCAGCAGCCAGGAAGGGGACAGCGACTACGAGCAGTACTTC. Protein: CASSQEGDSDYEQYF.

This chain links TRBV29-1 with TRBJ1-1, with no clear D. This CDR3 region has 13 residues. With 7 bases removed from V and 3 bases from J, the gap between germline ends came to 15 bases. In germline, CDR1 is SQVTM, CDR2 ANQGSEA. The CDR3 loop reads CSALSILDTEAFF. The CDR3 DNA follows: TGCAGCGCCCTCTCGATATTGGACACTGAAGCTTTCTTT. Filled out from reference TRBV29-1 and TRBJ1-1, the complete variable domain reads SAVISQKPSRDICQRGTSLTIQCQVDSQVTMMFWYRQQPGQSLTLIATANQGSEATYESGFVIDKFPISRPNLTFSTLTVSNMSPEDSSIYLCSALSILDTEAFFGQGTRLTVV.

This chain uses TRBV3-1 with TRBJ2-1; 7 bases fit TRBD2. The trim removed 4 bases at V and 5 bases at J, leaving 14 bases unmatched. There are 17 residues in the CDR3. CDR1 is LGHDT and CDR2 is YNNKEL in the germline V gene (reference sequence). The CDR3 loop reads CASSPSRVAGWNNEQFF. DNA for the CDR3: TGTGCCAGCAGCCCATCCAGGGTAGCGGGTTGGAACAATGAGCAGTTCTTC.

The V and J genes are TRBV5-6 and TRBJ1-1; D is unclear. Trimming took 0 bases from V and 4 from J, leaving 4 bases between them. This CDR3 has 12 amino acids. Germline CDR1 and CDR2: SGHDT and YYEEEE. The CDR3 here is CASSLAATEAFF. Here the CDR3 DNA reads TGTGCCAGCAGCTTGGCGGCCACTGAAGCTTTCTTT. The entire variable domain, with the rest obtained from reference TRBV5-6 and TRBJ1-1, is as follows: DAGVTQSPTHLIKTRGQQVTLRCSPKSGHDTVSWYQQALGQGPQFIFQYYEEEERQRGNFPDRFSGHQFPNYSSELNVNALLLGDSALYLCASSLAATEAFFGQGTRLTVV.

The V call is TRBV19, the J call TRBJ2-2, with 11 bases lining up with TRBD1. The CDR3 has 14 amino acids. CDR1 LNHDA and CDR2 SQIVND come from the germline V gene (reference sequence). The V segment lost 8 bases and the J segment 6 bases; nucleotides outside the gene matches: 5. In DNA, the CDR3 is TGTGCCAGTGAAGGACAGGGGGCCCCCGGGGAGCTGTTTTTT. Its protein is CASEGQGAPGELFF.

The rearrangement joins TRBV9 to TRBJ2-1; a possible D gene is TRBD2 (6 bases). Germline CDR1 SGDLS, CDR2 YYNGEE. The ends were cut back, 0 bases at V and 5 bases at J, with 12 bases in the middle. The CDR3 spans 15 residues. CDR3 in amino acids: CASSVDSGLHNEQFF. CDR3 nucleotides: TGTGCCAGCAGCGTAGATAGCGGTCTCCACAATGAGCAGTTCTTC.

The sample holds one count of this clonotype. The chain joins TRBV19 to TRBJ1-2, with D possibly matching TRBD1 (5 bases). Trimming took off 5 bases at V and 5 bases at J, with 12 bases between the two ends. CDR3 size: 13 residues. Germline CDR1 and CDR2: LNHDA and SQIVND (reference sequence). CDR3 nucleotides: TGTGCCAGTAGTCTCGGCAGGGATTATGGCTACACCTTC. The encoded protein is CASSLGRDYGYTF. Based on the CDR3 plus reference TRBV19 and TRBJ1-2, the full variable domain is DGGITQSPKYLFRKEGQNVTLSCEQNLNHDAMYWYRQDPGQGLRLIYYSQIVNDFQKGDIAEGYSVSREKKESFPLTVTSAQKNPTAFYLCASSLGRDYGYTFGSGTRLTVV.

The chain combines TRBV25-1 with TRBJ1-1; D gene uncertain. Trimming removed 4 bases from V and 7 bases from J, with 10 bases in between. This CDR3 is built from 12 residues. CDR1 and CDR2 from the germline V gene are MGHDK and SYGVNS. This CDR3 reads CASSGPGIEAFF. The CDR3 nucleotides are TGTGCCAGCAGTGGGCCCGGGATTGAAGCTTTCTTT.

This chain joins TRBV6-5 and TRBJ1-2, with TRBD1 matching 7 bases. This CDR3 contains 13 residues. Germline V CDR1 and CDR2: MNHEY, SVGAGI. V lost 5 bases to trimming and J lost 5 bases; unmatched junction nucleotides: 5. The CDR3 reads CASSPGQAYGYTF. Written as DNA, the CDR3 is TGTGCCAGCAGTCCCGGACAGGCTTATGGCTACACCTTC.

The chain joins TRBV6-1 to TRBJ1-2; 8 nucleotides agree with TRBD1. CDR1 MNHNS and CDR2 SASEGT come from the germline V gene. The CDR3 sequence is 18 residues long. The ends lost 3 bases at V and 4 bases at J; junction bases unmatched: 16. CDR3 in amino acids: CASSDTGQETFSFYGYTF. In nucleotides, the CDR3 is TGTGCCAGCAGTGATACGGGACAGGAGACCTTTTCCTTCTATGGCTACACCTTC.

This clonotype appeared once. The chain is built from TRBV19 and TRBJ1-5; TRBD1 might be the D (5 bases). This CDR3 is built from 18 residues. Trimming shortened V by 1 base and J by 4 bases, and 20 bases separated the two germline ends. CDR1 LNHDA and CDR2 SQIVND come from the germline V gene (reference sequence). The CDR3 coding sequence is TGTGCCAGTAGTATAGCTAATGTAGGGGCCATGCCGAATCAGCCCCAGCATTTT. It is translated as CASSIANVGAMPNQPQHF.